The 5 T cell receptor beta chains given below trace back to one sample, sequenced in a study of OX40 agonist ivuxolimab in advanced cancers. The assay was immunoSEQ multiplex PCR, and TCRdb's table has in-frame clones only and misses some. The data show roughly 61,000 clones, 70% to 90% seen once. The sample in question was CD4+ or CD8+ T cells sorted from blood, obtained in a trial of the OX40 agonist ivuxolimab. The receptors come from an adult with an advanced solid tumor such as melanoma, head and neck, liver or kidney cancer.

This rearrangement joins TRBV7-9 to TRBJ2-2; 7 bases line up with TRBD2. J was trimmed by 4 bases and V by 3 bases; bases with no gene match: 5. This CDR3 has 15 residues. Germline lookup yields CDR1 SEHNR and CDR2 FQNEAQ (reference sequence). CDR3 protein: CASSLGAGVTGELFF. The DNA for the CDR3 is TGTGCCAGCAGCTTGGGTGCGGGGGTCACCGGGGAGCTGTTTTTT. Combining the CDR3 with reference TRBV7-9 and TRBJ2-2 gives the whole variable domain DTGVSQNPRHKITKRGQNVTFRCDPISEHNRLYWYRQTLGQGPEFLTYFQNEAQLEKSRLLSDRFSAERPKGSFSTLEIQRTEQGDSAMYLCASSLGAGVTGELFFGEGSRLTVL.

The chain joins TRBV30 to TRBJ2-1, with 11 bases fitting TRBD2. This CDR3 comprises 14 residues. J lost 11 bases, V lost 5 bases, and 11 bases had no gene match. Germline values: CDR1 GTSNPN, CDR2 SVGIG (reference sequence). The CDR3 here is CAWLLPGTSGQQFF. DNA of the CDR3: TGTGCCTGGCTCCTGCCGGGGACTAGCGGCCAGCAGTTCTTC. Full variable domain (remainder filled in from reference TRBV30 and TRBJ2-1): SQTIHQWPATLVQPVGSPLSLECTVEGTSNPNLYWYRQAAGRGLQLLFYSVGIGQISSEVPQNLSASRPQDRQFILSSKKLLLSDSGFYLCAWLLPGTSGQQFFGPGTRLTVL.

The chain carries TRBV14 and TRBJ1-3; D not resolved. V was pared by 4 bases and J by 4 bases, with 8 bases between. Germline loops: CDR1 SGHDN, CDR2 FVKESK. This CDR3 contains 13 residues. The CDR3 nucleotides are TGTGCCAGCAGCCGTAGTCCCGGAAACACCATATATTTT. It codes for CASSRSPGNTIYF.

The chain recombines TRBV9 with TRBJ1-6, with TRBD1 identical over 8 bases. In germline, CDR1 is SGDLS, CDR2 YYNGEE. The trim removed 3 bases at V and 9 bases at J, leaving 8 bases unmatched. This CDR3 has 15 amino acids. The CDR3 DNA reads as TGTGCCAGCAGCGCACCAGGGGGCCTTGGTTCACCCCTCCACTTT. Residues: CASSAPGGLGSPLHF.

CDR3 bases: TGTGCCAGCAGCCAACCTCTCGGGACAGCCGGGACAGATACGCAGTATTTT. Its translation: CASSQPLGTAGTDTQYF. The rearrangement uses TRBV14 and TRBJ2-3; 7 positions match TRBD1. J was trimmed by 3 bases and V by 2 bases; bases with no gene match: 11. This CDR3 region has 17 residues. CDR1 SGHDN and CDR2 FVKESK come from the germline V gene.